The source of this T cell receptor (beta chain) is a study of T cell responses to AZD1222 COVID-19 vaccine. Generated by immunoSEQ multiplex PCR, the TCRdb table keeps only in-frame clones and is missing some. The sample gives about 120,000 clones, around nine tenths of which show up once; roughly 4.2% is in the top ten. Germline V gene lookup returns CDR1 SGHAT and CDR2 FQNNGV. CDR3 length: 15 amino acids. The V and J ends lost 1 base and 2 bases, in that order; junction bases with no gene match: 3. Here the sequenced sample was peripheral blood, taken 28 days after the second dose of the MenACWY control vaccine. The chain links TRBV11-2 to TRBJ2-5, with 8 positions matching TRBD2. This sequence originates from an adult who received the MenACWY meningococcal vaccine as a control. CDR3 in DNA: TGTGCCAGCAGCTTAGTGGGGACTAGTCAAGAGACCCAGTACTTC. Protein sequence: CASSLVGTSQETQYF.